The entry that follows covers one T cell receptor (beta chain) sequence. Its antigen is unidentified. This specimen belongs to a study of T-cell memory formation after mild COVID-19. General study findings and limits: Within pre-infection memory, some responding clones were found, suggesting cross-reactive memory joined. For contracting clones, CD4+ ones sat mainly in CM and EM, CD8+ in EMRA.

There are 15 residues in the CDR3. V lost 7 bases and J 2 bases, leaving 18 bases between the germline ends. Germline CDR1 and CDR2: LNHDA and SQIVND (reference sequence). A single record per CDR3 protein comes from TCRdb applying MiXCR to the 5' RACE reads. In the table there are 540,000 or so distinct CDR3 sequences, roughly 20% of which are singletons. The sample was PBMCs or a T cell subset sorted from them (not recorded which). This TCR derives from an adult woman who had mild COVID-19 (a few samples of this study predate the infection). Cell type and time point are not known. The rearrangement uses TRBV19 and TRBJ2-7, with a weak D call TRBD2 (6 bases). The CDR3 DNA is TGTGCCAGTACCATGACGGGACTGATGACCTACGAGCAGTACTTC. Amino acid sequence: CASTMTGLMTYEQYF.